Shown below are 5 T cell receptor beta chains from a single sample sequenced in a study of response to subunit inactivated influenza vaccine. TCRdb fed the RT-PCR reads into MiXCR, producing one record per CDR3 protein. The sample carries more than 450,000 distinct CDR3 sequences, about 8% recorded once. This sample comprised PBMCs from blood, obtained around 2 years after vaccination. These receptors all come from a man between 45 and 75 years old who received an inactivated influenza vaccine.

The CDR3 here is CASSPNPSGGREETQYF. In nucleotides, the CDR3 is TGTGCCAGCAGCCCGAACCCTAGCGGGGGCAGGGAAGAGACCCAGTACTTC. The chain couples TRBV3-1 to TRBJ2-5; TRBD2 matches 10 bases. CDR1 is LGHDT and CDR2 is YNNKEL in the germline V gene (reference sequence). V was pared by 4 bases and J by 3 bases, with 11 bases of the junction left unmatched. CDR3 length equals 17 residues.

This clonotype was counted many times. This sequence joins TRBV7-2 and TRBJ1-1, with D maybe TRBD1 (5 bases). This CDR3 region has 14 residues. The germline gives CDR1 SGHTA, CDR2 FQGNSA. Deletions cut 0 bases from V and 6 bases from J, with 11 bases between. The CDR3: CASSLAPREAEAFF. The DNA for the CDR3 is TGTGCCAGCAGCTTAGCGCCCAGGGAGGCTGAAGCTTTCTTT.

This clonotype was counted between two and nine times. The chain links TRBV4-3 to TRBJ2-1; unclear D gene. The germline gives CDR1 LGHNA, CDR2 YSLEER. The CDR3 runs to 12 residues. V lost 6 bases, J lost 4 bases, and 7 bases lay in between. This CDR3 is CASRSPYNEQFF. CDR3 nucleotides: TGCGCCAGCAGGTCTCCGTACAATGAGCAGTTCTTC.

This clonotype has more than one count but fewer than ten. The J gene is TRBJ2-7, the V gene TRBV2; D ambiguous. Trimming removed 0 bases at V and 0 bases at J, with 3 bases between. Germline CDR1 reads SNHLY; CDR2 reads FYNNEI. The CDR3 is 13 residues long. CDR3 residues: CASSEASSYEQYF. For the CDR3, the DNA is TGTGCCAGCAGTGAAGCTAGCTCCTACGAGCAGTACTTC.

The sample holds a few counts of this clonotype. The J gene is TRBJ1-2, the V gene TRBV5-1; TRBD1 is a possible D gene (6 bases). CDR1 and CDR2 from the germline V gene are SGHRS and YFSETQ. The CDR3 has 15 amino acids. V was cut by 4 bases and J by 6 bases, with 19 bases left in between. The CDR3 reads CASSPPLGGGNGYTF. Here the CDR3 DNA reads TGCGCCAGCAGCCCACCCCTGGGAGGGGGTAATGGCTACACCTTC.